This T cell receptor (beta chain) came from a study of cytomegalovirus exposure and HLA in healthy donors. V gave up 3 bases and J gave up 3 bases, with 18 bases separating them. Germline V gene lookup returns CDR1 LNHDA and CDR2 SQIVND (reference sequence). The CDR3 spans 17 residues. General observations from the study: In vitro assays verified that three CMV-associated chains recognized CMV antigens specifically.

It was with 60 Vbeta and 13 Jbeta primers that the PCR ran. The table came from immunoSEQ multiplex PCR; TCRdb's copy has only in-frame clones and leaves some out. This table holds 200,000 to 250,000 clones, more than 75% found once. This clone was observed a handful of times. Antigen: not known. This TCR derives from a human donor in good health. Sequencing was done on a sample of PBMCs. This chain uses TRBV19 with TRBJ2-1, with D possibly matching TRBD2 (6 bases). CDR3 nucleotides: TGTGCCAGTAGTATGGCCGCGTCTAGCGTGATCTACAATGAGCAGTTCTTC. Translation gives CASSMAASSVIYNEQFF. Combining the CDR3 with reference TRBV19 and TRBJ2-1 gives the whole variable domain DGGITQSPKYLFRKEGQNVTLSCEQNLNHDAMYWYRQDPGQGLRLIYYSQIVNDFQKGDIAEGYSVSREKKESFPLTVTSAQKNPTAFYLCASSMAASSVIYNEQFFGPGTRLTVL.